This entry lists 6 T cell receptor beta chains sequenced from one sample in a study of T cell responses to AZD1222 COVID-19 vaccine. Here immunoSEQ multiplex PCR was the method, and the copy in TCRdb shows in-frame clones only, minus some. The table shows 90,000 to 130,000 clones, with around 85% occurring only once. This specimen consisted of peripheral blood, obtained on day 0 of AZD1222 vaccination. The origin of the receptors is an adult in good health.

This clone was picked up a small number of times. The chain uses TRBV5-1 and TRBJ2-7, with 8 bases that match TRBD1. Germline CDR1 SGHRS, CDR2 YFSETQ. V lost 1 base to trimming and J lost 3 bases; unmatched junction nucleotides: 9. The CDR3 covers 16 residues. The chain's CDR3 is CASSLHRGSVDYEQYF. For the CDR3, the DNA is TGCGCCAGCAGCTTGCACAGGGGGTCAGTCGACTACGAGCAGTACTTC.

This rearrangement joins TRBV19 to TRBJ2-1; D remains ambiguous. This CDR3 has 15 residues. V lost 4 bases and J lost 8, with 18 bases in between. CDR1 is LNHDA and CDR2 is SQIVND in the germline V gene (reference sequence). The CDR3 coding sequence is TGTGCCAGTAGTAGGGTGGACCTTAACCAACATGAGCAGTTCTTC. Its protein is CASSRVDLNQHEQFF.

The rearrangement joins TRBV2 to TRBJ1-5; D not certain. V lost 7 bases and J 0 bases, leaving 13 bases between the germline ends. The CDR3 covers 15 residues. Germline CDR1 reads SNHLY; CDR2 reads FYNNEI. DNA for the CDR3: TGTGCCAGCACCTCCGGAAAGGGTAGCAATCAGCCCCAGCATTTT. It encodes CASTSGKGSNQPQHF.

V is TRBV2 and J is TRBJ1-1, with 11 bases that match TRBD1. The CDR3 totals 15 residues. The germline gives CDR1 SNHLY, CDR2 FYNNEI. Trimming took 4 bases from V and 11 from J; bases not matched to a gene: 12. CDR3 DNA: TGTGCCAGCAGTGCCCCGGGACAGGGGGTTCAAAGGGCTTTCTTT. It codes for CASSAPGQGVQRAFF.

This clone was detected a few times. The sample carries other DNA sequences with the same CDR3. The J gene is TRBJ1-6, the V gene TRBV4-3; D not certain. The CDR3 loop spans 13 amino acids. The germline V gene has CDR1 LGHNA and CDR2 YSLEER. The V end was cut by 0 bases, the J end by 10 bases, with 7 bases between. CDR3 nucleotide sequence: TGCGCCAGCAGCCAAGATCTTGGATCACCCCTCCACTTT. It specifies CASSQDLGSPLHF.

The chain has TRBV24-1 and TRBJ2-3; TRBD1 matches 8 bases. Trimming cost V 4 bases and J 5 bases; bases outside gene matches: 7. This CDR3 spans 15 amino acids. Per the germline V gene, CDR1 is KGHDR and CDR2 is SFDVKD. The CDR3 loop reads CATSDRTGIGDTQYF. DNA of the CDR3: TGTGCCACCAGTGACCGGACAGGGATAGGAGATACGCAGTATTTT.